This T cell receptor (beta chain) originates from a study of T cells in Graves' hyperthyroidism and ophthalmopathy. Study as a whole: Sampling of peripheral blood happened at initial diagnosis, prior to any treatment.

Germline V lookup: CDR1 LNHDA, CDR2 SQIVND (reference sequence). The CDR3 contains 17 residues. J was trimmed by 2 bases and V by 6 bases; bases with no gene match: 15. Patients with ophthalmopathy all had a Clinical Activity Score of at least 3, a NOSPECS grade of at least 4 and duration under 3 months. Patients with uncontrolled infections, other autoimmune diseases, pregnancy or lactation were excluded. RNA transcripts provided the source from which TCR beta CDR3 regions were amplified. The HTBI primer set was used in a first-round RT-PCR of the TCR CDR3. TCRdb ran MiXCR on the multiplex PCR reads and lists one entry per CDR3 protein. The top ten clones hold 3.5% to 4.5% of a sample with about 610,000 distinct CDR3 sequences, about 15% of them seen once. This clonotype showed up many times.

This sequence joins TRBV19 and TRBJ2-7, with 8 bases that match TRBD1. Source material: blood. The origin of this receptor is a woman in her thirties or forties with Graves' ophthalmopathy. CDR3: CASSQGALSGHPYEQYF. For the CDR3, the DNA is TGTGCCAGTAGCCAGGGGGCACTCTCCGGACACCCCTACGAGCAGTACTTC.